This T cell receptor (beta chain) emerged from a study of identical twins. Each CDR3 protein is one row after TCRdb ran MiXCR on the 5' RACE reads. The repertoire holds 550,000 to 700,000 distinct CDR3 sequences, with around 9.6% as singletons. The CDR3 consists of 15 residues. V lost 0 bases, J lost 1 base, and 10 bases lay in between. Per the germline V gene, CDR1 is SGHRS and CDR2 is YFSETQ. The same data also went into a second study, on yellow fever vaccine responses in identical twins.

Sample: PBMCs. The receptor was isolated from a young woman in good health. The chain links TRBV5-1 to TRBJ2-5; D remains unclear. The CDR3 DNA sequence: TGCGCCAGCAGCTTGGATCCGGCTAGCCAAGAGACCCAGTACTTC. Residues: CASSLDPASQETQYF. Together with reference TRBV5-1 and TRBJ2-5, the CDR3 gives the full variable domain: KAGVTQTPRYLIKTRGQQVTLSCSPISGHRSVSWYQQTPGQGLQFLFEYFSETQRNKGNFPGRFSGRQFSNSRSEMNVSTLELGDSALYLCASSLDPASQETQYFGPGTRLLVL.